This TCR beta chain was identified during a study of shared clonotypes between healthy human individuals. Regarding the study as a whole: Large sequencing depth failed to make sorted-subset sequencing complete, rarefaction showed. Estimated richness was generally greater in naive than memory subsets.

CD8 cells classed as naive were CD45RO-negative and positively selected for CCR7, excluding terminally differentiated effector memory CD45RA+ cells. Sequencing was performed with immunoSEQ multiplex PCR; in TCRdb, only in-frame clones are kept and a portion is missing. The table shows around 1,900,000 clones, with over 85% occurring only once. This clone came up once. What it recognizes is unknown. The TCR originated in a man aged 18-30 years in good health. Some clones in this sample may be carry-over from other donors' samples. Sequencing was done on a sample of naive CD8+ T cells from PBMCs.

CDR3 DNA sequence: TGTGCCAGCAGTGACCTTAGCGGGACTTCCTACAATGAGCAGTTCTTC. Translated: CASSDLSGTSYNEQFF. This chain uses TRBV6-4 with TRBJ2-1; TRBD2 matches 8 bases. This CDR3 region has 16 residues. Germline V lookup: CDR1 MRHNA, CDR2 SNTAGT. With V trimmed by 2 bases and J by 1 base, 4 bases remained unmatched.